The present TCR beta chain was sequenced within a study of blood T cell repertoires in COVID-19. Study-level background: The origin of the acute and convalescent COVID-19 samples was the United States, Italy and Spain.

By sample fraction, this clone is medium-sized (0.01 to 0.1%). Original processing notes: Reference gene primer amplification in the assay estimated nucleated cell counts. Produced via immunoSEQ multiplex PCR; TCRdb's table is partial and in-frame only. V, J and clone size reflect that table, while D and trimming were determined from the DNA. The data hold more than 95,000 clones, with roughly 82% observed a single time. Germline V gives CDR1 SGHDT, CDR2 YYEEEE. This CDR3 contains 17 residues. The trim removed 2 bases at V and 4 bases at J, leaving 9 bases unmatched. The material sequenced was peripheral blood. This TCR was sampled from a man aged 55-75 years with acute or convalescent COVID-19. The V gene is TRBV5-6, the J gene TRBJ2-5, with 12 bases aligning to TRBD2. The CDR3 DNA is TGTGCCAGCAGCTTTGGAGGGCAGGGACTAGCGGGAGAGACCCAGTACTTC. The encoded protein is CASSFGGQGLAGETQYF.